This entry is about one TCR beta chain. The antigen is unknown. The entry originates in a study of T cell repertoires in cytomegalovirus infection. TCRdb recomputed calls from the reads with MiXCR, one row per CDR3 protein. The sample holds 100,000 or so distinct CDR3 sequences, about 25% seen once. The CDR3 loop spans 16 amino acids. The V segment lost 0 bases and the J segment 4 bases; nucleotides outside the gene matches: 3. Germline V gives CDR1 LNHDA, CDR2 SQIVND (reference sequence). Study findings and constraints: In two of eight donors, the top clonotype was HLA-C-restricted CMV-specific.

This sequence originates from a human donor in good health (CMV status not recorded). Some clones in this sample may be carry-over from other donors' samples. The chain joins TRBV19 to TRBJ2-2; TRBD2 matches 9 bases. Sample: CD8+ T cells from PBMCs. CDR3 amino acids: CASSIDGGGATGELFF. CDR3 sequence (DNA): TGTGCCAGTAGTATAGACGGCGGGGGGGCCACCGGGGAGCTGTTTTTT.